The 30 T cell receptor beta chains reported below all come from one sample, sequenced in a study of T cell changes during pregnancy in multiple sclerosis. The method was immunoSEQ multiplex PCR; TCRdb's version includes in-frame clones alone and lacks a portion of them. The top ten clones hold approximately 0.38% of a sample with tens of thousands of clones, 92% of them seen once. This specimen was CD4+ T cells from peripheral blood mononuclear cells, taken after pregnancy. These receptors all stem from a female donor in good health, enrolled as a control in a pregnancy study.

The chain combines TRBV19 with TRBJ2-1, with D perhaps TRBD2 (6 bases). This CDR3 spans 13 amino acids. Trimming removed 9 bases at V and 9 bases at J, with 18 bases between. CDR1 is LNHDA, CDR2 SQIVND, per germline (reference sequence). The CDR3 DNA sequence: TGTGCCAGCGGGACTCCAGGAATGGGTGAGCAGTTCTTC. It is translated as CASGTPGMGEQFF.

J is TRBJ2-3 and V is TRBV29-1; 7 bases are shared with TRBD2. Trimming took 1 base from V and 7 from J; bases not matched to a gene: 5. CDR1 is SQVTM and CDR2 is ANQGSEA in the germline V gene. The CDR3 spans 13 residues. This chain's CDR3 is CSVEGLAVNTQYF. CDR3 coding DNA: TGCAGCGTTGAAGGACTAGCTGTCAATACGCAGTATTTT.

In DNA, the CDR3 is TGCGCCAGCAGCCGGCCTCAGAGAGGCCCTATAGGCGGGGAGCTGTTTTTT. Translation: CASSRPQRGPIGGELFF. The chain links TRBV4-1 to TRBJ2-2; D unclear. The CDR3 extends over 17 amino acids. Between the trimmed V and J ends, which lost 4 bases and 7 bases, there was a span of 22 bases. CDR1 is MGHRA and CDR2 is YSYEKL in the germline V gene.

This chain connects TRBV6-6 to TRBJ1-6, with 7 bases that match TRBD1. After removal of 7 bases from V and 10 bases from J, the junction contained 7 bases not matched to a gene. This CDR3 is built from 13 residues. CDR1 MNHNY and CDR2 SVGAGI come from the germline V gene (reference sequence). CDR3: CASTQGSDSPLHF. Here the CDR3 DNA reads TGTGCCAGCACACAGGGGTCCGACTCACCCCTCCACTTT.

This chain connects TRBV21-1 to TRBJ1-4; TRBD1 reflects the table's D call only, with no check against the DNA. TRBV21-1 is described as a pseudogene. This CDR3 has 16 amino acids. For the CDR3, the DNA is TGTGCCAGCAGCAAAGTGGGGGCAGCAACTAATGAAAAACTGTTTTTT. Translated, it gives CASSKVGAATNEKLFF.

This clone came up once. The chain carries TRBV19 and TRBJ1-1; D remains ambiguous. Germline CDR1 is LNHDA and CDR2 is SQIVND (reference sequence). The V gene lost 3 bases and the J gene lost 5 bases, with 19 bases spanning the gap. The CDR3 is 16 residues long. The CDR3 reads CASSIRIPALGTEAFF. CDR3 nucleotide sequence: TGTGCCAGTAGTATCAGGATACCCGCATTGGGTACTGAAGCTTTCTTT. Variable domain in full (rest from reference TRBV19 and TRBJ1-1): DGGITQSPKYLFRKEGQNVTLSCEQNLNHDAMYWYRQDPGQGLRLIYYSQIVNDFQKGDIAEGYSVSREKKESFPLTVTSAQKNPTAFYLCASSIRIPALGTEAFFGQGTRLTVV.

The chain recombines TRBV7-9 with TRBJ1-1, with 7 nucleotides matching TRBD1. Germline CDR1 is SEHNR and CDR2 is FQNEAQ (reference sequence). The V segment lost 5 bases and the J segment 4 bases; nucleotides outside the gene matches: 4. This CDR3 is 13 amino acids long. CDR3 residues: CASSQGDPTEAFF. The CDR3 DNA reads as TGTGCCAGCAGCCAGGGGGACCCCACTGAAGCTTTCTTT. The variable domain in full, completed from reference TRBV7-9 and TRBJ1-1, reads DTGVSQNPRHKITKRGQNVTFRCDPISEHNRLYWYRQTLGQGPEFLTYFQNEAQLEKSRLLSDRFSAERPKGSFSTLEIQRTEQGDSAMYLCASSQGDPTEAFFGQGTRLTVV.

V usage is TRBV11-3 and J usage is TRBJ1-1, with 7 bases that match TRBD1. With 4 bases clipped from V and 4 bases from J, the junction kept 6 bases outside the gene matches. The V gene's germline CDR1 is SGHNT and CDR2 YENEEA. The CDR3 is 14 residues long. CDR3: CASSSSGGTTEAFF. In DNA form, the CDR3 reads TGTGCCAGCAGCTCCTCAGGGGGGACCACTGAAGCTTTCTTT.

The genes are TRBV5-1 and TRBJ1-2; weak D call: TRBD1 (6 bases). V gave up 2 bases and J gave up 0 bases, with 8 bases separating them. This CDR3 is built from 14 residues. Germline loops: CDR1 SGHRS, CDR2 YFSETQ. CDR3 nucleotides: TGCGCCAGCAGCTTTTGGGGGCCTAACTATGGCTACACCTTC. Translated: CASSFWGPNYGYTF.

The rearrangement joins TRBV6-5 to TRBJ1-6; D is unresolved. The length of the CDR3 is 15 residues. V lost 6 bases and J lost 9, with 18 bases in between. The V gene's germline CDR1 is MNHEY and CDR2 SVGAGI. The CDR3 bases are TGTGCCAGCAGGACGGGAAACCCTTTCGGTTCACCCCTCCACTTT. Residues: CASRTGNPFGSPLHF.

The table lists this clone with a count of one. The chain has TRBV5-1 and TRBJ2-1; 11 bases are shared with TRBD2. From germline, CDR1 is SGHRS and CDR2 YFSETQ. The J segment lost 6 bases and the V segment lost 4 bases, leaving 6 bases of the junction unmatched. The CDR3 is 15 residues long. The CDR3 nucleotides read TGCGCCAGCAGCCAGACTAGCGGGACATCCAATGAGCAGTTCTTC. Encoded protein: CASSQTSGTSNEQFF.

The chain carries TRBV5-1 and TRBJ1-4; 7 nucleotides line up with TRBD1. CDR3 length: 18 amino acids. Per the germline V gene, CDR1 is SGHRS and CDR2 is YFSETQ. Trimming cost V 4 bases and J 10 bases; bases outside gene matches: 22. As DNA, the CDR3 is TGCGCCAGCAGCCCTCAGGCCATTACCACAGGGGTTAGTGGAAAACTGTTTTTT. Its protein product is CASSPQAITTGVSGKLFF. Variable domain in full (rest from reference TRBV5-1 and TRBJ1-4): KAGVTQTPRYLIKTRGQQVTLSCSPISGHRSVSWYQQTPGQGLQFLFEYFSETQRNKGNFPGRFSGRQFSNSRSEMNVSTLELGDSALYLCASSPQAITTGVSGKLFFGSGTQLSVL.

The J gene is TRBJ1-3, the V gene TRBV5-6; the match to TRBD1 covers 8 bases. Unmatched junction bases numbered 6, after V lost 4 bases and J lost 0 bases. The CDR3 has 16 amino acids. The germline V gene has CDR1 SGHDT and CDR2 YYEEEE. The CDR3 bases are TGTGCCAGCAGCCGGGGACAGGATGTCTCTGGAAACACCATATATTTT. This translates into CASSRGQDVSGNTIYF.

This sequence joins TRBV18 and TRBJ2-3; D unclear. The CDR3 runs 15 residues. The germline V gene encodes CDR1 KGHSH and CDR2 LQKENI. Trimming shortened V by 0 bases and J by 4 bases, and 11 bases separated the two germline ends. This chain's CDR3 is CASSPPLVSPDTQYF. The CDR3 region has the DNA TGTGCCAGCTCACCACCGCTCGTAAGCCCAGATACGCAGTATTTT.

J is TRBJ1-5 and V is TRBV9, with TRBD1 matching 12 bases. The CDR3 has 15 residues. Trimming removed 2 bases from V and 5 bases from J; junction bases left unmatched: 2. Germline CDR1 is SGDLS and CDR2 is YYNGEE. The CDR3 sequence: CASSVGTGGDQPQHF. In nucleotides, the CDR3 is TGTGCCAGCAGCGTGGGGACAGGGGGCGATCAGCCCCAGCATTTT.

The rearrangement joins TRBV6-5 to TRBJ1-2, with 10 bases that match TRBD1. Germline trimming cut 8 bases from V and 7 bases from J; bases unmatched to any gene: 7. The V gene's germline CDR1 is MNHEY and CDR2 SVGAGI. The CDR3 runs to 13 residues. The CDR3, as DNA: TGTGCCAGCGGGGGACAGGGGAACGTTGGCTACACCTTC. Its translation: CASGGQGNVGYTF.

The chain uses TRBV7-8 and TRBJ2-1; 14 bases map to TRBD2. The V gene end was trimmed by 4 bases and the J gene end by 9 bases; junction bases not matched to a gene: 17. Germline V gives CDR1 SGHVS, CDR2 FQNEAQ. This CDR3 region has 19 residues. As DNA, the CDR3 is TGTGCCAGCAGCTCCCCGACTAGCGGGGGGGCCGGGTCGATCGGTGAGCAGTTCTTC. This codes for CASSSPTSGGAGSIGEQFF. Looking up the rest from reference TRBV7-8 and TRBJ2-1 gives the full variable domain: GAGVSQSPRYKVAKRGQDVALRCDPISGHVSLFWYQQALGQGPEFLTYFQNEAQLDKSGLPSDRFFAERPEGSVSTLKIQRTQQEDSAVYLCASSSPTSGGAGSIGEQFFGPGTRLTVL.

This clone appeared once. The chain recombines TRBV6-1 with TRBJ1-1; 8 nucleotides agree with TRBD1. The V gene's germline CDR1 is MNHNS and CDR2 SASEGT. The CDR3 is 15 amino acids. V lost 1 base to trimming and J lost 3 bases; unmatched junction nucleotides: 4. In nucleotides, the CDR3 is TGTGCCAGCAGTGAAGGGACAGGGCTGGACACTGAAGCTTTCTTT. Its protein is CASSEGTGLDTEAFF.

This clone was counted once. This sequence joins TRBV25-1 and TRBJ2-5, with D perhaps matching TRBD1 (7 bases). The CDR3 has 14 residues. In germline, CDR1 is MGHDK, CDR2 SYGVNS. V lost 4 bases to trimming and J lost 5 bases, with 14 bases between them. Here the CDR3 reads CASSAAGGTETQYF. The CDR3 region has the DNA TGTGCCAGCAGTGCCGCAGGGGGGACGGAGACCCAGTACTTC. Supplemented by reference TRBV25-1 and TRBJ2-5, the full variable domain reads EADIYQTPRYLVIGTGKKITLECSQTMGHDKMYWYQQDPGMELHLIHYSYGVNSTEKGDLSSESTVSRIRTEHFPLTLESARPSHTSQYLCASSAAGGTETQYFGPGTRLLVL.

The chain has TRBV29-1 and TRBJ2-5, with 8 bases matching TRBD2. V lost 7 bases to trimming and J lost 5 bases; unmatched junction nucleotides: 6. This CDR3 has 12 amino acids. The germline CDR1 and CDR2 sequences are SQVTM and ANQGSEA. CDR3 region: CSAWGLGETQYF. The CDR3 region has the DNA TGCAGCGCTTGGGGACTAGGGGAGACCCAGTACTTC.

The chain recombines TRBV18 with TRBJ2-5, with unresolved D. Germline CDR1 KGHSH, CDR2 LQKENI. V was pared by 3 bases and J by 2 bases, with 7 bases between. There are 13 residues in the CDR3. The CDR3: CASSPPNQETQYF. The CDR3 bases are TGTGCCAGCTCACCCCCAAATCAAGAGACCCAGTACTTC.

The chain employs TRBV30 and TRBJ1-3; the D is unclear. Germline-derived CDR1 and CDR2 are GTSNPN and SVGIG (reference sequence). The CDR3 spans 14 residues. Between the trimmed V and J ends, which lost 4 bases and 0 bases, there was a span of 10 bases. The CDR3 sequence is CAWTREYSGNTIYF. In DNA, the CDR3 is TGTGCCTGGACTCGGGAGTACTCTGGAAACACCATATATTTT.

J is TRBJ2-1 and V is TRBV27, with D perhaps matching TRBD2 (5 bases). The CDR3 sequence is 15 residues long. With 5 bases removed from V and 2 bases from J, the gap between germline ends came to 13 bases. Germline V gives CDR1 MNHEY, CDR2 SMNVEV (reference sequence). CDR3 amino acids: CASSLNEGPYNEQFF. CDR3 coding DNA: TGTGCCAGCAGTCTTAACGAGGGCCCCTACAATGAGCAGTTCTTC.

The CDR3 sequence: CASSPTRQDGSEQYF. The DNA of the CDR3 is TGTGCCAGCAGTCCCACTCGCCAGGATGGGAGCGAGCAGTACTTC. This sequence joins TRBV6-1 and TRBJ2-7, with a possible D match to TRBD2 (5 bases). V was clipped by 5 bases and J by 6 bases, with 20 bases between them. Germline V gene data show CDR1 as MNHNS and CDR2 as SASEGT. The CDR3 length is 15 residues.

The chain is built from TRBV6-1 and TRBJ1-1; 7 bases line up with TRBD1. Germline V gene sequence: CDR1 MNHNS, CDR2 SASEGT. V was clipped by 4 bases and J by 4 bases; unmatched bases: 3. The CDR3 totals 13 residues. This CDR3 is CASSVSGGTEAFF. The CDR3, as DNA: TGTGCCAGCAGTGTATCAGGGGGCACTGAAGCTTTCTTT.

The gene calls are TRBV9 and TRBJ2-7; D possibly corresponds to TRBD1 (6 bases). V shed 0 bases and J shed 6 bases, with 10 bases lying between them. Per germline, CDR1 SGDLS and CDR2 YYNGEE. The CDR3 runs to 13 residues. CDR3 bases: TGTGCCAGCAGCGTAGGGGACACGGCCGAGCAGTACTTC. Its protein product is CASSVGDTAEQYF.

V usage is TRBV27 and J usage is TRBJ1-2, with D uncertain. Between the trimmed V and J ends, which lost 3 bases and 3 bases, there was a span of 14 bases. Germline V gene sequence: CDR1 MNHEY, CDR2 SMNVEV (reference sequence). The CDR3 contains 15 residues. CDR3 DNA: TGTGCCAGCAGTTTCAGGAGGGAAGCGGACTATGGCTACACCTTC. It yields the protein CASSFRREADYGYTF.

The rearrangement uses TRBV11-2 and TRBJ1-5, with TRBD1 as a possible D gene (5 bases). Trimming left V 0 bases short and J 1 base short, with 7 bases between. The CDR3 is 15 amino acids. CDR1 and CDR2 (germline): SGHAT, FQNNGV. The CDR3 nucleotides are TGTGCCAGCAGCTTAGATAGGGGCAGCAATCAGCCCCAGCATTTT. Protein sequence: CASSLDRGSNQPQHF.

This clone was picked up one time. The chain combines TRBV5-4 with TRBJ2-1; 16 bases match TRBD2. This CDR3 is built from 18 residues. Germline CDR1 is SGHNT and CDR2 is YYREEE (reference sequence). V dropped 2 bases and J dropped 7; count of bases not matched to a gene: 9. CDR3 in amino acids: CASSFSGTSGRAGNEQFF. CDR3 bases: TGTGCCAGCAGCTTCTCCGGGACTAGCGGGAGGGCCGGGAATGAGCAGTTCTTC.

The chain combines TRBV2 with TRBJ2-2, with 9 positions matching TRBD2. CDR1 SNHLY and CDR2 FYNNEI come from the germline V gene. The CDR3 length is 15 residues. After removal of 5 bases from V and 2 bases from J, the junction contained 3 bases not matched to a gene. The CDR3 DNA is TGTGCCAGCAGTCTAGCGGGGCAAAACACCGGGGAGCTGTTTTTT. Protein sequence: CASSLAGQNTGELFF.